This T cell receptor beta chain was sequenced for a study of cytomegalovirus exposure and HLA in healthy donors. Whole-study findings and limits: A prior analysis recorded that most TCR beta V segments were productive about 90% or about 30% of the time. Later work found most CMV-associated TCR beta chains apparently HLA-restricted. Most TCR sequences showed up rarely, but some public TCRs showed up in many donors.

The study ran its PCR with 60 Vbeta and 13 Jbeta primers. Sequencing was performed with immunoSEQ multiplex PCR; in TCRdb, only in-frame clones are kept and a portion is missing. This sample has under 150,000 clones, with about 72% found just once. A note on this clone: Its antigen is undetermined.

The junction had 3 bases not matched to a gene; V was cut back by 6 bases and J by 2 bases. Germline V gene lookup returns CDR1 WNHNN and CDR2 SYGVQD (reference sequence). This CDR3 has 15 residues. The origin of this receptor is a man aged 35-49 years in good health and CMV-seronegative. The specimen sequenced was PBMCs. The genes are TRBV10-1 and TRBJ2-7; 14 bases agree with TRBD2. CDR3 amino acids: CASSGLAGGTYEQYF. The CDR3 DNA sequence: TGCGCCAGCAGCGGACTAGCGGGAGGTACCTACGAGCAGTACTTC.